The clone carrying this TCR beta chain turned up a few times. Its antigen is as yet unknown. The repertoire came from unfractionated whole blood and reflected all unsorted peripheral T cells. The CDR3 sequence is 16 residues long. Looked up from germline, CDR1 is LNHDA and CDR2 is SQIVND (reference sequence). V was cut by 5 bases and J by 5 bases, with 18 bases left in between. This sample stems from a study of HIV-infected patients and healthy controls. Study results and caveats: Healthy control repertoires had roughly threefold more distinct CDR3s than untreated HIV+ repertoires, and higher Shannon diversity.

Alpha and beta constant-region primers primed reverse transcription of about 0.5 ug RNA. Alpha and beta chain libraries were made separately by chain-specific third strand synthesis with multiplexing indices. The SP2 site served as the priming point for second strand synthesis. Each CDR3 protein gets one entry after TCRdb re-called the 5' RACE reads with MiXCR. Among 12,000 to 15,000 distinct CDR3 sequences listed, 7.5% to 10% were seen once. Sequencing was carried out using blood. This clonotype was obtained from an adult in good health. This chain joins TRBV19 and TRBJ2-2; a weak D match, TRBD2 (7 bases). The CDR3 DNA sequence: TGTGCCAGTAGTTTTCCGGGGGGCGCAAAGACCGGGGAGCTGTTTTTT. Protein sequence: CASSFPGGAKTGELFF.